This T cell receptor beta chain was obtained from a study of blood T cell repertoires in COVID-19. Per the original methods: From reference gene primer amplification, estimates of nucleated cell counts were derived. Assay: immunoSEQ multiplex PCR; the TCRdb copy retains only in-frame clones and omits some. That table is the source of V, J and clone size, and D and trimming were worked out from the DNA. Among more than 50,000 clones listed, 75% to 90% were seen once. This CDR3 has 15 amino acids. Germline-derived CDR1 and CDR2 are SGHTA and FQGNSA. V shed 5 bases and J 7 bases; nucleotides not matched to a gene: 9. A single count supports this clone.

This chain connects TRBV7-2 to TRBJ1-5; 9 bases are a match to TRBD1. Sequencing was done on a sample of peripheral blood. The receptor was isolated from a woman aged 60 to 75 with acute or convalescent COVID-19. The CDR3 is CASSALQGAGQPQHF. The CDR3 nucleotides are TGTGCCAGCAGCGCGTTACAGGGGGCTGGGCAGCCCCAGCATTTT.